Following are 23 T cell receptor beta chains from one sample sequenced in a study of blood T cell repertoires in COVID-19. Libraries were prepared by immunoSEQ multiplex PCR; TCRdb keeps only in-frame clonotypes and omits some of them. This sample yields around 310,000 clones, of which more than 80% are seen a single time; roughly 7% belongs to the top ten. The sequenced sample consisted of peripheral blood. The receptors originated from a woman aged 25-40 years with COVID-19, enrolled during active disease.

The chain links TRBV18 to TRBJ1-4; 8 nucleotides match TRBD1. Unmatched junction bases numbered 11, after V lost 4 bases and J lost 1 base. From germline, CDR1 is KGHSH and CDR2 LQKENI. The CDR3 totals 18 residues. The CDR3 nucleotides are TGTGCCAGCTCACGCCGGACAGGGTTCCAACAAACTAATGAAAAACTGTTTTTT. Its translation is CASSRRTGFQQTNEKLFF.

Here the CDR3 reads CASSQGKWTGGGLGSEAFF. In nucleotides, the CDR3 is TGTGCCAGCAGCCAAGGCAAATGGACAGGGGGCGGATTGGGATCTGAAGCTTTCTTT. The chain is built from TRBV4-2 and TRBJ1-1; TRBD1 matches 11 bases. After removal of 1 base from V and 6 bases from J, the junction contained 16 bases not matched to a gene. Germline-derived CDR1 and CDR2 are LGHNA and YNFKEQ. The CDR3 is 19 amino acids.

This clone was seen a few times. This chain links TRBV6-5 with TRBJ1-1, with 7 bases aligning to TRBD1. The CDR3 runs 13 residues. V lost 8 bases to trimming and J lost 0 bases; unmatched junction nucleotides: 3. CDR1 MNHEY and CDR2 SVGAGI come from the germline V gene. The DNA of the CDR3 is TGTGCCAGCCGGACAGGAATGAACACTGAAGCTTTCTTT. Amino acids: CASRTGMNTEAFF.

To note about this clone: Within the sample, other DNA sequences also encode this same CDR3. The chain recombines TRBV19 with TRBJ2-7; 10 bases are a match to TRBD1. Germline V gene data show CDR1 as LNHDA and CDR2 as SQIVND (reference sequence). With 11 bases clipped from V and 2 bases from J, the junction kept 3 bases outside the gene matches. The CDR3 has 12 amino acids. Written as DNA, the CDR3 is TGTGCCTCCGGGACAGGGGCCTACGAGCAGTACTTC. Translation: CASGTGAYEQYF.

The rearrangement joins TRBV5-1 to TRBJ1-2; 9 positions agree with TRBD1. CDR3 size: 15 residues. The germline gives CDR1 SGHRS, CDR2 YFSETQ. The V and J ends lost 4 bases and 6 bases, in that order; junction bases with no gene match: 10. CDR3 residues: CASSPGTGKGDGYTF. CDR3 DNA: TGCGCCAGCAGCCCCGGGACAGGGAAAGGGGATGGCTACACCTTC. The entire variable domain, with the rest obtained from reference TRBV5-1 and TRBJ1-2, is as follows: KAGVTQTPRYLIKTRGQQVTLSCSPISGHRSVSWYQQTPGQGLQFLFEYFSETQRNKGNFPGRFSGRQFSNSRSEMNVSTLELGDSALYLCASSPGTGKGDGYTFGSGTRLTVV.

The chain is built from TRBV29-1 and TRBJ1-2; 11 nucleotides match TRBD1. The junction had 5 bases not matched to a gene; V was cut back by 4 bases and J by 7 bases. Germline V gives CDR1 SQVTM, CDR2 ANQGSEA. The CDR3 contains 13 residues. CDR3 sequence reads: CSVVDRGHSGYTF. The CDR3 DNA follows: TGCAGCGTTGTGGACAGGGGGCATAGTGGCTACACCTTC. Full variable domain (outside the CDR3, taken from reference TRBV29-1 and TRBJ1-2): SAVISQKPSRDICQRGTSLTIQCQVDSQVTMMFWYRQQPGQSLTLIATANQGSEATYESGFVIDKFPISRPNLTFSTLTVSNMSPEDSSIYLCSVVDRGHSGYTFGSGTRLTVV.

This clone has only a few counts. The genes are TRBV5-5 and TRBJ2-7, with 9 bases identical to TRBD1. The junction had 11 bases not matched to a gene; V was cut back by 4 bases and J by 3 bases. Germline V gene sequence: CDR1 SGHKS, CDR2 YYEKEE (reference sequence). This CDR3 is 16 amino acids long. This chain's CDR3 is CASSIFTGGHLYEQYF. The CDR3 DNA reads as TGTGCCAGCAGCATATTTACAGGGGGCCATCTCTACGAGCAGTACTTC.

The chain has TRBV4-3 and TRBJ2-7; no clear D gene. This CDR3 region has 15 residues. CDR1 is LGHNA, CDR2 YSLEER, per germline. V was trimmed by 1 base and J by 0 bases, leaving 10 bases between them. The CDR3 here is CASSQGLAPSYEQYF. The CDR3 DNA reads TGCGCCAGCAGCCAAGGGCTGGCTCCCTCCTACGAGCAGTACTTC.

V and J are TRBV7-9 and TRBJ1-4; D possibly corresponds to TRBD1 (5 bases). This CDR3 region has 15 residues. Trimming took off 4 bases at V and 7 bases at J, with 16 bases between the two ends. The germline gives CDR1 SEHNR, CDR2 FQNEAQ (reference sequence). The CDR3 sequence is CASSSGEGRTEKLFF. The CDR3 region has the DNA TGTGCCAGCAGCTCCGGGGAGGGACGGACTGAAAAACTGTTTTTT.

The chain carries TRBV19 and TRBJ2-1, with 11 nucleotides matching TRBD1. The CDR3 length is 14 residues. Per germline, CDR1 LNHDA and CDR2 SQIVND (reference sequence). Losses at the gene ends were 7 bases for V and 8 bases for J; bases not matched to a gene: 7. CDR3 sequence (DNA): TGTGCCAGTACCCCGGGGACAGGGGGGTATGAGCAGTTCTTC. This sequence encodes CASTPGTGGYEQFF.

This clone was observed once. CDR3 nucleotides: TGTGCCTGGAGTGCTCAGGGGAGTCAGCCCCAGCATTTT. Amino acid sequence: CAWSAQGSQPQHF. This rearrangement joins TRBV30 to TRBJ1-5, with D perhaps TRBD1 (6 bases). Trimming stripped 1 base from V and 6 bases from J, with 10 bases between. In germline, CDR1 is GTSNPN, CDR2 SVGIG (reference sequence). The CDR3 is 13 residues long.

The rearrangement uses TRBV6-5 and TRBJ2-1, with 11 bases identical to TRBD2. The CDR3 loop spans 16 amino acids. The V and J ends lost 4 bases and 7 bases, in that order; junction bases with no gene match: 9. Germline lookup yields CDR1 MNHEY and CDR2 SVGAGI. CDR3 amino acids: CASSSHGLAGGNEQFF. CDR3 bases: TGTGCCAGCAGTTCTCACGGACTAGCGGGTGGGAATGAGCAGTTCTTC.

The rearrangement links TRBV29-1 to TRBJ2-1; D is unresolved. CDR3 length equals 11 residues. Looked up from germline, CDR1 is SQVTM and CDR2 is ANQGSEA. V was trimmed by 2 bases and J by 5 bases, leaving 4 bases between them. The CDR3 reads CSVELHNEQFF. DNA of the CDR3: TGCAGCGTTGAACTACACAATGAGCAGTTCTTC.

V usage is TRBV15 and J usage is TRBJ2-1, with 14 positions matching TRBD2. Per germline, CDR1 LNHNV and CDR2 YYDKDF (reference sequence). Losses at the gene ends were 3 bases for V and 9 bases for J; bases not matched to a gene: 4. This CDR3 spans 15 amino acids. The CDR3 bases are TGTGCCACCAGCAGGGGACTAGCGGGAGCTGCTGAGCAGTTCTTC. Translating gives CATSRGLAGAAEQFF.

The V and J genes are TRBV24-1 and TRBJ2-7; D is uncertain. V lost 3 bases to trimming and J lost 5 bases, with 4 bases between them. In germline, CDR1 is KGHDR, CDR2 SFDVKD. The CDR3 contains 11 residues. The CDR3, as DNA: TGTGCCACCAGTGATCGGGACGAGCAGTACTTC. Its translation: CATSDRDEQYF.

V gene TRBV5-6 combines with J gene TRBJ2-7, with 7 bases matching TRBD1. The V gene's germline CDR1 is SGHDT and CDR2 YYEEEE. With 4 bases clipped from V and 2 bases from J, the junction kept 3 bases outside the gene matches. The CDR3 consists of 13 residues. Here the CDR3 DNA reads TGTGCCAGCAGCAAGGGGGCGCCCTACGAGCAGTACTTC. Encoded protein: CASSKGAPYEQYF.

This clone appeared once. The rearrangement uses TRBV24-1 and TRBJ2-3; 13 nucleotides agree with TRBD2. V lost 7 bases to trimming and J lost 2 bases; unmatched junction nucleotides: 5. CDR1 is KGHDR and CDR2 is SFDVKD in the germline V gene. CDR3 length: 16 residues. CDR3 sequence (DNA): TGTGCCACCAGGCCAGGGACTAGCGGGATCACAGATACGCAGTATTTT. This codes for CATRPGTSGITDTQYF.

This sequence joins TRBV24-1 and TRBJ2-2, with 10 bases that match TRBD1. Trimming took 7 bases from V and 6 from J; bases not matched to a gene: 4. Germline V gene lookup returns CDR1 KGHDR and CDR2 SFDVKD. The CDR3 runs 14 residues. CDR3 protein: CATRGQGWAGELFF. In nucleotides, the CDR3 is TGTGCCACCAGGGGACAGGGGTGGGCCGGGGAGCTGTTTTTT.

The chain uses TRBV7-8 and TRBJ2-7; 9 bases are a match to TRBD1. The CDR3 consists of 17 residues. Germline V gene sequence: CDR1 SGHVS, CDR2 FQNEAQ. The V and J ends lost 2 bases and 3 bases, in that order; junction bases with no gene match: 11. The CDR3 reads CASSLRPRGQGGYEQYF. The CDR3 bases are TGTGCCAGCAGCTTAAGGCCCCGGGGACAGGGCGGCTACGAGCAGTACTTC.

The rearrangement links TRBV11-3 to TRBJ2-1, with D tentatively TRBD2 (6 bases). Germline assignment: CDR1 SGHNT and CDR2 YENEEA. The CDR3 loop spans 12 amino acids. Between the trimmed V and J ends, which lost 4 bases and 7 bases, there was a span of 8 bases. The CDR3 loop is CASSSTRNEQFF. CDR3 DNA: TGTGCCAGCAGCTCGACTAGAAATGAGCAGTTCTTC.

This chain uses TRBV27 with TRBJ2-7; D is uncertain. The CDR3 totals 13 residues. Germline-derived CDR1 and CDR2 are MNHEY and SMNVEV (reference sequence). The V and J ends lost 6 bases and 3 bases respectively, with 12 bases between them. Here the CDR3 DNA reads TGTGCCAGCAGCCCTTCCAGGTTCTACGAGCAGTACTTC. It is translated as CASSPSRFYEQYF.

The CDR3 is CAWSGGQAEKLFF. The CDR3 nucleotides read TGTGCCTGGAGTGGGGGACAGGCGGAAAAACTGTTTTTT. The chain carries TRBV30 and TRBJ1-4; 8 bases are a match to TRBD1. From germline, CDR1 is GTSNPN and CDR2 SVGIG (reference sequence). The CDR3 runs to 13 residues. V trimming: 1 base; J trimming: 8 bases; junction bases outside the gene matches: 3. The full variable domain, completed using reference TRBV30 and TRBJ1-4, is SQTIHQWPATLVQPVGSPLSLECTVEGTSNPNLYWYRQAAGRGLQLLFYSVGIGQISSEVPQNLSASRPQDRQFILSSKKLLLSDSGFYLCAWSGGQAEKLFFGSGTQLSVL.

The CDR3 DNA reads TGCGCCAGCAGCTTGGGCGGGGGGCGTTTGAACACTGAAGCTTTCTTT. This codes for CASSLGGGRLNTEAFF. The chain couples TRBV5-1 to TRBJ1-1, with D possibly being TRBD1 (6 bases). Germline V CDR1 and CDR2: SGHRS, YFSETQ. CDR3 length: 16 residues. Trimming removed 0 bases from V and 0 bases from J, with 12 bases in between.